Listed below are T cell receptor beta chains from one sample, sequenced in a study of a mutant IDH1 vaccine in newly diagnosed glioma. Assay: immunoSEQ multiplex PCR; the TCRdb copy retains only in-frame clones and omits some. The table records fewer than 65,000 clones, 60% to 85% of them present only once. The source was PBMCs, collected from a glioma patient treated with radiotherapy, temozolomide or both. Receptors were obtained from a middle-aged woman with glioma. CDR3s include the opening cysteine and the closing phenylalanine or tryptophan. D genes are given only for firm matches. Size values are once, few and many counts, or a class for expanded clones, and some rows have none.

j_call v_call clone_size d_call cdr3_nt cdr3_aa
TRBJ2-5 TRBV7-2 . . TGTGCCAGCAGCTTAGCTGGGGGGGCCCAAGAGACCCAGTACTTC CASSLAGGAQETQYF
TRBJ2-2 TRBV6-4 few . TGTGCCAGCAGTGACTCAGGCAGCTACACCGGGGAGCTGTTTTTT CASSDSGSYTGELFF
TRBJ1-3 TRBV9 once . TGTGCCAGCAGCGTAGATCCGGGGAGCTCTGGAAACACCATATATTTT CASSVDPGSSGNTIYF
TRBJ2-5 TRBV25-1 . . TGTGCCAGCAGTGCTGAAAAGGGCGGAGAGACCCAGTACTTC CASSAEKGGETQYF
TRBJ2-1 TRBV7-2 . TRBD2 TGTGCCAGCAGCTCGAGCGGGGGGACCTACAATGAGCAGTTCTTC CASSSSGGTYNEQFF
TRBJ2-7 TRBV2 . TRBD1 TGTGCCAGCAGCCCGGGACAGGGGATGGAGCAGTACTTC CASSPGQGMEQYF
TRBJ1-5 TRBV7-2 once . TGTGCCAGCAGCCCCCGGACAGCCAGTTATAGCAATCAGCCCCAGCATTTT CASSPRTASYSNQPQHF
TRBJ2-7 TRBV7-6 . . TGTGCCAGCAGCTTAATGCAATCCTACGAGCAGTACTTC CASSLMQSYEQYF
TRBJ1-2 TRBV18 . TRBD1 TGTGCCAGCTCACCACGGGACAGGCCCACTTATAACTATGGCTACACCTTC CASSPRDRPTYNYGYTF
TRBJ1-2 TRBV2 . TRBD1 TGTGCCAGCAGTGAAGTGGTTGGGACAGCGCAAATCTTC CASSEVVGTAQIF
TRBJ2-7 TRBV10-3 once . TGTGCCATCAGTGAGTCCGGGTACGAGCAGTACTTC CAISESGYEQYF
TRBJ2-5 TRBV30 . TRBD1 TGTGCCGGGACAGGGGGGGGGCGGGCCCAGTACTTC CAGTGGGRAQYF
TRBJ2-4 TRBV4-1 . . TGCGCCAGCAGCCAAGATCTTACGGACAGCCCGGCCAAAAACATTCAGTACTTC CASSQDLTDSPAKNIQYF
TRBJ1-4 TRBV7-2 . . TGTGCCAGCAGTAGCCCACAGGGAGGGGAAAAACTGTTTTTT CASSSPQGGEKLFF
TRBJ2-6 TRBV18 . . TGTGCCAGCTCCCTGCCCGCCAACGTCCTGACTTTC CASSLPANVLTF
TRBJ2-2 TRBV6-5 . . TGTGCCAGCAGTTCACAGGGAATAACCGGGGAGCTGTTTTTT CASSSQGITGELFF
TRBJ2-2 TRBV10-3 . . TGTGCCATCAGTGATGTGGGAACCGGGGAGCTGTTTTTT CAISDVGTGELFF
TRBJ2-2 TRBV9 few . TGTGCCAGCAAGAGCACCGGGGAGCTGTTTTTT CASKSTGELFF
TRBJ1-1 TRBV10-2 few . TGCGCCAGCATTCAGGGTAGCACTGAAGCTTTCTTT CASIQGSTEAFF
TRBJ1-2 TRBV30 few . TGTGCCTGGAGTGGGGAGGGGGTCTATGGCTACACCTTC CAWSGEGVYGYTF
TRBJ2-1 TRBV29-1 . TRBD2 TGCAGCGTTTGGGAGGGGTGGGGCTACAATGAGCAGTTCTTC CSVWEGWGYNEQFF
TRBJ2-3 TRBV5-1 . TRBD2 TGCGCCAGCAGCTTGGGTGCGGGAGACACAGATACGCAGTATTTT CASSLGAGDTDTQYF
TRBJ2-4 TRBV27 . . TGTGCCAGCAGCAGTCCAGGGTCGGCCAAAAACATTCAGTACTTC CASSSPGSAKNIQYF
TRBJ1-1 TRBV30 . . TGTGCCTGGAGTGCCCGGATGGGTGCTGAAGCTTTCTTT CAWSARMGAEAFF
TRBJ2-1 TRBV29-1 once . TGCAGCGTTGAGGGGCCGAGGGCCGGGGGGCAGTTCTTC CSVEGPRAGGQFF
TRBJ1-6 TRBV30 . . TGTGCCTGGAGTGTGGGCGGGACCGCGTATAATTCACCCCTCCACTTT CAWSVGGTAYNSPLHF
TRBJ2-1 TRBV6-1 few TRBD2 TGTGCCAGCAGTGAAGCTAGCGGGGGGTACAATGAGCAGTTCTTC CASSEASGGYNEQFF
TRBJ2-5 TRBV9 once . TGTGCCAGCAGCGTAGCGGGGGAGACCCAGTACTTC CASSVAGETQYF
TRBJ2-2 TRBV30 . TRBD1 TGTGCCTGGAGTGTACCAGACAGGGGAGACACCGGGGAGCTGTTTTTT CAWSVPDRGDTGELFF
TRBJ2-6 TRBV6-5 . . TGTGCCAGCAGTTACTCAACTAGCCTGGCCGCCGTCCTGACTTTC CASSYSTSLAAVLTF
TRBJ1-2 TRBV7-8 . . TGTGCCAGCAGCGAAAGCAACAGGGCGGAAAATGGCTACACCTTC CASSESNRAENGYTF
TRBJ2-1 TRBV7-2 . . TGTGCCAGCAGCTTTGAGGGGGTCTACAATGAGCAGTTCTTC CASSFEGVYNEQFF
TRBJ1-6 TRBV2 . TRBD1 TGTGCCAGCAGTGAAAGGGACAGAAATTCACCCCTCCACTTT CASSERDRNSPLHF
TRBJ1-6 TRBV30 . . TGTGCCTGGACCAAGAATAATTCACCCCTCCACTTT CAWTKNNSPLHF
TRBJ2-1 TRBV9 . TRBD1 TGTGCCAGCAGCGTAGGGCAGGGGGTATACAATGAGCAGTTCTTC CASSVGQGVYNEQFF
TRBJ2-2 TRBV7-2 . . TGTGCCAGCGGATCATACAGAGCCAACACCGGGGAGCTGTTTTTT CASGSYRANTGELFF
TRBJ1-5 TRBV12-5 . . TGTGCTAGTGGTTTGGTAAACGCCGGCCCCGGGACGGTGAATAGCAATCAGCCCCAGCATTTT CASGLVNAGPGTVNSNQPQHF
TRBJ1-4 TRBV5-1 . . TGCGCCAGCAGCCCCCGGCAGGGGTATAATGAAAAACTGTTTTTT CASSPRQGYNEKLFF
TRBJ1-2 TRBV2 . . TGTGCCAGCAGTGTCGGGTTGGGGCAGGGATATGGCTACACCTTC CASSVGLGQGYGYTF
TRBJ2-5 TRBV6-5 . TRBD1 TGTGCCAGCAGTTTAGGACAGGGCAGGAGGGAGACCCAGTACTTC CASSLGQGRRETQYF
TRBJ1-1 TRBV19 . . TGTGCCAGTAGTCCCGAGGGACACTTGAACACTGAAGCTTTCTTT CASSPEGHLNTEAFF
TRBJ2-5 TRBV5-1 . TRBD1 TGCGCCAGCAGCCCCACAACAGGGGGCCCCGGGACCCAGTACTTC CASSPTTGGPGTQYF
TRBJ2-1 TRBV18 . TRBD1 TGTGCCAGCTCACACGGACAGGGGGCAGATCAGTTCTTC CASSHGQGADQFF
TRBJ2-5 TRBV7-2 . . TGTGCCAGCAGCTTAAGACAGGCCCAAGAGACCCAGTACTTC CASSLRQAQETQYF
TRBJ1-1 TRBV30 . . TGTGCCTGGAGTAGGGGGGCCCTGAACACTGAAGCTTTCTTT CAWSRGALNTEAFF
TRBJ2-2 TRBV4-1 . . TGCGCCAGCAGCCAAGTGGGGTCAGGGGCAGTCGGGGAGCTGTTTTTT CASSQVGSGAVGELFF
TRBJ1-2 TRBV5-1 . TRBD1 TGCGCCAGCAGCACACCGGGACAGGGCTATGGCTACACCTTC CASSTPGQGYGYTF
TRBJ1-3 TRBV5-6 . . TGTGCCAGCAGCTTGCCCCTGGCGGGAAACACCATATATTTT CASSLPLAGNTIYF
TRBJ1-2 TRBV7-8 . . TGTGCCAGCAGCTTAGAGGGCATTCGTGGCTACACCTTC CASSLEGIRGYTF
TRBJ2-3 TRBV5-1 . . TGCGCCAGCAGCTTGGAGGCCGCGATCACAGATACGCAGTATTTT CASSLEAAITDTQYF
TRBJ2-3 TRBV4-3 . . TGCGCCAGCAGCCAAGGTGTAGGGGTCACAGATACGCAGTATTTT CASSQGVGVTDTQYF
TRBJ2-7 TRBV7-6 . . TGTGCCAGCAGCTTTCAGATCGGGGAAGGGGGCGAGCAGTACTTC CASSFQIGEGGEQYF
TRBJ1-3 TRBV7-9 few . TGTGCCAGCAGCTCCCTTAGCAAACAGGGAGGAAACACCATATATTTT CASSSLSKQGGNTIYF
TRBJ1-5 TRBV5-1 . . TGCGCCAGCAGCCCATTCCCCCAAGGGAGTGGGAATCAGCCCCAGCATTTT CASSPFPQGSGNQPQHF
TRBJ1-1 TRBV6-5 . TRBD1 TGTGCCAGCAGTTCGGACAGGGAGACTGAAGCTTTCTTT CASSSDRETEAFF